This note documents a single T cell receptor beta chain sequence. Its antigen is unknown. The donors gave bone marrow, and they were healthy. Amplification used 60 Vbeta primers and 13 Jbeta primers. Using immunoSEQ multiplex PCR, the repertoire was profiled, and TCRdb retains in-frame clones only, with some absent. The profile shows a few hundred thousand clones, approximately 68% of them singletons. The data belong to a study of cytomegalovirus exposure and HLA in healthy donors. Study findings and constraints: Later work found most CMV-associated TCR beta chains apparently HLA-restricted. In a later analysis, at a false discovery rate of 0.05, over 15,000 TCR beta sequences were associated with HLA alleles.

This TCR came from a woman between 25 and 40 years old in good health and CMV-seronegative. Sequences were obtained from PBMCs.

Written as DNA, the CDR3 is TGTGCCAGCAGCTCATACATAGCGGGCTCCTACGAGCAGTACTTC. Its protein product is CASSSYIAGSYEQYF. The V gene is TRBV7-9, the J gene TRBJ2-7; 7 nucleotides agree with TRBD2. J was trimmed by 0 bases and V by 4 bases; bases with no gene match: 6. The CDR3 is 15 amino acids. Looked up from germline, CDR1 is SEHNR and CDR2 is FQNEAQ (reference sequence).